This paragraph covers one TCR beta chain sequence. Its specificity is unknown. Using immunoSEQ multiplex PCR, the repertoire was profiled, and TCRdb retains in-frame clones only, with some absent. The sample shows 9,000 to 9,500 clones, approximately 98% of them seen only once. This record comes from a study of T cells after posttransplantation cyclophosphamide. Study-wide points: Blood and skin or GI T cell repertoires showed limited TRB overlap. After PTCy, TRB diversity resembled that of CNI/methotrexate controls. Later blood repertoires were often dominated by clones from the donor CD8+ memory compartment.

The V gene end was trimmed by 5 bases and the J gene end by 7 bases; junction bases not matched to a gene: 7. The CDR3 is made up of 15 amino acids. The germline V gene encodes CDR1 MNHEY and CDR2 SMNVEV (reference sequence). This sequence joins TRBV27 and TRBJ2-1, with 11 bases identical to TRBD1. Sequenced material: naive CD8+ T cells sorted from PBMCs. The receptor was derived from a man aged 50-59 years in good health, CMV-negative, and a related stem cell transplant donor. CDR3 amino acids: CASSLGQGGRNEQFF. The CDR3 DNA is TGTGCCAGCAGTCTGGGACAGGGGGGGCGGAATGAGCAGTTCTTC.